What follows are 18 T cell receptor beta chains derived from one specimen sequenced in a study of blood T cell repertoires in COVID-19. Profiled with immunoSEQ multiplex PCR; TCRdb holds only in-frame clones, not every one. Among roughly 70,000 clones listed, over 75% were seen once. The specimen sequenced was peripheral blood. Receptors originate from a man aged 65 to 85 with acute or convalescent COVID-19.

CDR3 bases: TGTGCCAGCAGCTTCCGATCGACAGGGGGCCAGCCCCAGCATTTT. Amino acids: CASSFRSTGGQPQHF. This chain uses TRBV7-8 with TRBJ1-5, with 10 bases matching TRBD1. With V trimmed by 3 bases and J by 7 bases, 6 bases remained unmatched. Germline V CDR1 and CDR2: SGHVS, FQNEAQ. The length of the CDR3 is 15 residues. The variable domain in full, completed from reference TRBV7-8 and TRBJ1-5, reads GAGVSQSPRYKVAKRGQDVALRCDPISGHVSLFWYQQALGQGPEFLTYFQNEAQLDKSGLPSDRFFAERPEGSVSTLKIQRTQQEDSAVYLCASSFRSTGGQPQHFGDGTRLSIL.

The CDR3 loop reads CASRATKGGQPQHF. CDR3 coding DNA: TGTGCCAGCAGGGCCACCAAGGGAGGTCAGCCCCAGCATTTT. J is TRBJ1-5 and V is TRBV6-5, with D unresolved. Germline CDR1 is MNHEY and CDR2 is SVGAGI. The V end lost 6 bases, the J end lost 6 bases, and 15 bases lay between the germline ends. The CDR3 is 14 residues long.

This clone was seen once. The chain recombines TRBV7-9 with TRBJ1-4; D uncertain. Trimming cost V 5 bases and J 7 bases, with 17 bases left between them. Germline V gene sequence: CDR1 SEHNR, CDR2 FQNEAQ (reference sequence). The CDR3 covers 15 residues. CDR3 nucleotide sequence: TGTGCCAGCAGCGCCGTCTGGGCCCTCAGTGAAAAACTGTTTTTT. Translating gives CASSAVWALSEKLFF.

The gene calls are TRBV3-1 (or the pseudogene TRBV3-2) and TRBJ2-7, with 9 bases lining up with TRBD1. This CDR3 is built from 13 residues. The J segment lost 10 bases and the V segment lost 4 bases, leaving 8 bases of the junction unmatched. Germline CDR1 and CDR2: LGHDT and YNNKEL (reference sequence). DNA of the CDR3: TGTGCCAGCAGCCGTACAGGGGGCGGCGAACAGTACTTC. Its translation: CASSRTGGGEQYF.

The chain carries TRBV2 and TRBJ2-1; 12 bases align to TRBD2. V shed 4 bases, J shed 5 bases, and the junction held 3 bases outside the gene matches. The CDR3 has 15 amino acids. Germline V gene data show CDR1 as SNHLY and CDR2 as FYNNEI. The CDR3 DNA is TGTGCCAGCAGTGTAAGACTAGCGGGGGACAATGAGCAGTTCTTC. Residues: CASSVRLAGDNEQFF.

This chain joins TRBV11-2 and TRBJ1-2; the D is unclear. This CDR3 spans 13 amino acids. Germline V gene sequence: CDR1 SGHAT, CDR2 FQNNGV. V was clipped by 4 bases and J by 8 bases, with 14 bases between them. This chain's CDR3 is CASSSISRGGYTF. For the CDR3, the DNA is TGTGCCAGCAGCTCGATCTCGAGAGGGGGCTACACCTTC.

The chain employs TRBV9 and TRBJ1-5, with 7 bases fitting TRBD1. Germline assignment: CDR1 SGDLS and CDR2 YYNGEE. Germline trimming cut 3 bases from V and 1 base from J; bases unmatched to any gene: 1. This CDR3 comprises 14 residues. CDR3 in DNA: TGTGCCAGCAGCGAGGGACAGAGCAATCAGCCCCAGCATTTT. Its translation is CASSEGQSNQPQHF.

The chain combines TRBV19 with TRBJ1-4; D gene ambiguous. The CDR3 has 15 amino acids. Trimming removed 4 bases from V and 0 bases from J, with 9 bases in between. Germline V gene data show CDR1 as LNHDA and CDR2 as SQIVND (reference sequence). The CDR3: CASSSRHATNEKLFF. The CDR3 DNA reads TGTGCCAGTAGTAGCCGACACGCAACTAATGAAAAACTGTTTTTT.

This sequence joins TRBV2 and TRBJ1-2, with a tentative D call TRBD1 (6 bases). Germline CDR1 reads SNHLY; CDR2 reads FYNNEI. There are 14 residues in the CDR3. Trimming stripped 3 bases from V and 2 bases from J, with 10 bases between. CDR3 DNA: TGTGCCAGCAGTGAGCTGGGGGCGAACTATGGCTACACCTTC. Translating gives CASSELGANYGYTF.

Only one count was recorded for this clone. This chain joins TRBV28 and TRBJ2-1; tentative D call: TRBD1 (6 bases). CDR1 is MDHEN, CDR2 SYDVKM, per germline. This CDR3 contains 15 residues. V was clipped by 3 bases and J by 2 bases, with 11 bases between them. The CDR3 sequence: CASSLGAVAYNEQFF. DNA of the CDR3: TGTGCCAGCAGTTTGGGGGCAGTAGCCTACAATGAGCAGTTCTTC.

This sequence joins TRBV2 and TRBJ1-5, with D maybe TRBD1 (6 bases). CDR3 length equals 15 residues. V was pared by 0 bases and J by 7 bases, with 13 bases between. CDR1 is SNHLY, CDR2 FYNNEI, per germline. The CDR3 DNA reads TGTGCCAGCAGTGAAGCGCAGGGGAAGTGGCAGCCCCAGCATTTT. Translating it yields CASSEAQGKWQPQHF.

The genes are TRBV6-5 and TRBJ1-1; D uncertain. Trimming left V 8 bases short and J 5 bases short, with 9 bases between. The CDR3 extends over 11 amino acids. Germline V gene lookup returns CDR1 MNHEY and CDR2 SVGAGI. The DNA of the CDR3 is TGTGCCAGCCTACGGGGTACTGAAGCTTTCTTT. Translating gives CASLRGTEAFF.

The chain recombines TRBV7-2 with TRBJ1-1, with D possibly being TRBD1 (5 bases). Germline CDR1 SGHTA, CDR2 FQGNSA. The CDR3 is 17 amino acids. V was cut by 2 bases and J by 1 base, with 17 bases left in between. In nucleotides, the CDR3 is TGTGCCAGCAGCTTAAAGGGGTTTTGGGGGGAGAACACTGAAGCTTTCTTT. Translation: CASSLKGFWGENTEAFF.

This clone appeared a few times. The chain is built from TRBV4-1 and TRBJ2-1; TRBD2 aligns across 8 bases. J lost 3 bases, V lost 4 bases, and 8 bases had no gene match. Looked up from germline, CDR1 is MGHRA and CDR2 is YSYEKL. The CDR3 runs 16 residues. CDR3 DNA: TGCGCCAGCAGCCGATCCTTAGCGGGGAGCTACAATGAGCAGTTCTTC. Protein product: CASSRSLAGSYNEQFF.

This chain links TRBV3-1 (or the pseudogene TRBV3-2) with TRBJ1-6; D is unresolved. The V gene lost 4 bases and the J gene lost 3 bases, with 10 bases spanning the gap. There are 15 residues in the CDR3. CDR1 and CDR2 (germline): LGHDT, YNNKEL (reference sequence). CDR3 residues: CASSPTDFYNSPLHF. In DNA, the CDR3 is TGTGCCAGCAGCCCGACGGACTTCTATAATTCACCCCTCCACTTT.

The DNA for the CDR3 is TGTGCCAGCAGCCCACAACCGACATCCCCCGGGGAGCTGTTTTTT. This sequence encodes CASSPQPTSPGELFF. The chain recombines TRBV6-5 with TRBJ2-2, with D unclear. V lost 6 bases and J 6 bases, leaving 17 bases between the germline ends. The CDR3 is 15 amino acids. CDR1 MNHEY and CDR2 SVGAGI come from the germline V gene.

The chain uses TRBV29-1 and TRBJ2-1, with 8 positions matching TRBD2. V was clipped by 4 bases and J by 7 bases; unmatched bases: 9. There are 14 residues in the CDR3. Germline lookup yields CDR1 SQVTM and CDR2 ANQGSEA. CDR3 region: CSVAGTRGGNEQFF. In DNA, the CDR3 is TGCAGCGTTGCCGGGACTAGGGGCGGGAATGAGCAGTTCTTC.

The rearrangement uses TRBV3-1 (or the pseudogene TRBV3-2) and TRBJ1-6; no clear D gene. The V gene's germline CDR1 is LGHDT and CDR2 YNNKEL (reference sequence). The CDR3 extends over 16 amino acids. V was pared by 3 bases and J by 7 bases, with 16 bases between. The CDR3 DNA reads TGTGCCAGCAGCCATATCTTTCAAGGAGGGAATTCACCCCTCCACTTT. Translation gives CASSHIFQGGNSPLHF.